These 21 T cell receptor beta chains share one sample of origin, sequenced in a study of T cell changes during pregnancy in multiple sclerosis (dated by TCRdb to the late 2010s). The library was generated by the immunoSEQ multiplex PCR assay. TCRdb took over this immuneACCESS table, retaining in-frame rearrangements with V and J assigned. Such tables are incomplete; in checked studies, under half of the missing clones stem from an unresolved V gene, and the remainder is unexplained. This sample lists under 110,000 clones; about 90% were detected once. The ten most abundant clones make up approximately 3.4% of the sample. This specimen was peripheral blood, taken in the second trimester of pregnancy. The receptors come from a female donor with multiple sclerosis, enrolled in a pregnancy study.

This rearrangement joins TRBV2 to TRBJ1-4; possibly TRBD1 for D (5 bases). Per germline, CDR1 SNHLY and CDR2 FYNNEI. Trimming removed 0 bases from V and 7 bases from J, with 12 bases in between. CDR3 length: 15 residues. The CDR3 sequence: CASSEALRRGEKLFF. In DNA, the CDR3 is TGTGCCAGCAGTGAAGCGCTTAGGAGGGGTGAAAAACTGTTTTTT. Using reference TRBV2 and TRBJ1-4 for the parts outside the CDR3, the full variable domain is EPEVTQTPSHQVTQMGQEVILRCVPISNHLYFYWYRQILGQKVEFLVSFYNNEISEKSEIFDDQFSVERPDGSNFTLKIRSTKLEDSAMYFCASSEALRRGEKLFFGSGTQLSVL.

The V gene is TRBV7-9, the J gene TRBJ2-7, with D perhaps matching TRBD2 (6 bases). The germline CDR1 and CDR2 sequences are SEHNR and FQNEAQ (reference sequence). V was shortened by 4 bases and J by 2 bases, with 24 bases between the two germline ends. CDR3 length equals 18 residues. The CDR3 DNA reads TGTGCCAGCAGCTGGTTAACAGCGGGCAGTTCCTCGCCCTACGAGCAGTACTTC. Translating it yields CASSWLTAGSSSPYEQYF.

The chain combines TRBV28 with TRBJ1-1; perhaps TRBD1 as D (5 bases). The V and J ends lost 3 bases and 7 bases respectively, with 9 bases between them. Per germline, CDR1 MDHEN and CDR2 SYDVKM. This CDR3 has 12 residues. CDR3: CASSFSGREAFF. CDR3 in DNA: TGTGCCAGCAGTTTTTCAGGGCGTGAAGCTTTCTTT.

This chain connects TRBV7-2 to TRBJ2-7; tentative D call: TRBD1 (6 bases). V gave up 5 bases and J gave up 0 bases, with 14 bases separating them. Germline V gives CDR1 SGHTA, CDR2 FQGNSA. CDR3 length: 15 residues. The DNA for the CDR3 is TGTGCCAGCAGCCCCGGACAGCCTTCCTCCTACGAGCAGTACTTC. It codes for CASSPGQPSSYEQYF. The whole variable domain, remainder taken from reference TRBV7-2 and TRBJ2-7, is GAGVSQSPSNKVTEKGKDVELRCDPISGHTALYWYRQSLGQGLEFLIYFQGNSAPDKSGLPSDRFSAERTGGSVSTLTIQRTQQEDSAVYLCASSPGQPSSYEQYFGPGTRLTVT.

CDR3 residues: CASRRPRIRTGFLYYGYTF. CDR3 bases: TGTGCCAGCAGGAGACCCAGGATACGAACAGGTTTTCTCTACTATGGCTACACCTTC. The gene calls are TRBV2 and TRBJ1-2, with D perhaps TRBD1 (5 bases). Germline assignment: CDR1 SNHLY and CDR2 FYNNEI. The CDR3 spans 19 residues. The V and J ends lost 6 bases and 3 bases respectively, with 29 bases between them.

The rearrangement uses TRBV2 and TRBJ2-1; TRBD2 agrees at 8 bases. The CDR3 sequence is 15 residues long. Losses at the gene ends were 3 bases for V and 8 bases for J; bases not matched to a gene: 9. Germline CDR1 is SNHLY and CDR2 is FYNNEI. DNA for the CDR3: TGTGCCAGCAGTGACGGGAGGGCCAATATCGATGAGCAGTTCTTC. Amino acid sequence: CASSDGRANIDEQFF.

V gene TRBV7-9 combines with J gene TRBJ1-1; D is ambiguous. Per the germline V gene, CDR1 is SEHNR and CDR2 is FQNEAQ (reference sequence). This CDR3 has 13 amino acids. Deletions cut 5 bases from V and 1 base from J, with 8 bases between. CDR3 loop: CASSATRNTEAFF. CDR3 in DNA: TGTGCCAGCAGCGCAACAAGGAACACTGAAGCTTTCTTT.

A few counts support this clone. The rearrangement links TRBV7-9 to TRBJ1-5; D perhaps matches TRBD1 (5 bases). V was shortened by 6 bases and J by 4 bases, with 13 bases between the two germline ends. The CDR3 spans 14 residues. CDR1 SEHNR and CDR2 FQNEAQ come from the germline V gene (reference sequence). For the CDR3, the DNA is TGTGCCAGCAGGGCTCCGGGGGTAAATCAGCCCCAGCATTTT. This translates into CASRAPGVNQPQHF.

This chain links TRBV5-1 with TRBJ2-1, with D tentatively TRBD1 (5 bases). The CDR3 runs to 16 residues. Germline V gene data show CDR1 as SGHRS and CDR2 as YFSETQ. V lost 2 bases and J lost 4, with 16 bases in between. The CDR3 DNA is TGCGCCAGCAGCTTTTCCCCAGGGTTAAATTACAATGAGCAGTTCTTC. It is translated as CASSFSPGLNYNEQFF. Full variable domain (remainder filled in from reference TRBV5-1 and TRBJ2-1): KAGVTQTPRYLIKTRGQQVTLSCSPISGHRSVSWYQQTPGQGLQFLFEYFSETQRNKGNFPGRFSGRQFSNSRSEMNVSTLELGDSALYLCASSFSPGLNYNEQFFGPGTRLTVL.

This chain uses TRBV29-1 with TRBJ2-1, with 7 bases that match TRBD2. CDR3 length equals 15 residues. V was pared by 7 bases and J by 5 bases, with 14 bases of the junction left unmatched. The germline V gene has CDR1 SQVTM and CDR2 ANQGSEA. The DNA for the CDR3 is TGCAGCGCCCGGGGGTTGGGGACTACTAACAATGAGCAGTTCTTC. This sequence encodes CSARGLGTTNNEQFF.

J is TRBJ2-4 and V is TRBV5-4, with 11 bases identical to TRBD2. The CDR3 is 20 residues long. CDR1 is SGHNT and CDR2 is YYREEE in the germline V gene (reference sequence). The V and J ends lost 4 bases and 1 base, in that order; junction bases with no gene match: 16. This chain's CDR3 is CASSGGTQTPSGRAKNIQYF. CDR3 DNA sequence: TGTGCCAGCAGCGGGGGAACGCAGACTCCTAGCGGGAGGGCCAAAAACATTCAGTACTTC.

V gene TRBV28 combines with J gene TRBJ1-2, with TRBD1 matching 8 bases. The CDR3 spans 15 residues. Germline V lookup: CDR1 MDHEN, CDR2 SYDVKM. V shed 6 bases and J 8 bases; nucleotides not matched to a gene: 14. The CDR3 here is CASSYPSGTGYGYTF. The CDR3 DNA reads as TGTGCCAGCAGCTACCCCTCCGGGACAGGTTACGGCTACACCTTC.

The genes are TRBV7-9 and TRBJ1-2; a weak D match, TRBD1 (5 bases). The germline CDR1 and CDR2 sequences are SEHNR and FQNEAQ (reference sequence). The CDR3 length is 12 residues. V gave up 4 bases and J gave up 12 bases, with 15 bases separating them. The CDR3, as DNA: TGTGCCAGCAGCTCCACGGAACAGGTCAACACCTTC. Its translation is CASSSTEQVNTF.

The rearrangement links TRBV30 to TRBJ1-2, with 7 nucleotides matching TRBD1. Trimming cost V 1 base and J 6 bases; bases outside gene matches: 5. This CDR3 has 13 amino acids. Germline V gives CDR1 GTSNPN, CDR2 SVGIG (reference sequence). CDR3 loop: CAWSGVRGNGYTF. As DNA, the CDR3 is TGTGCCTGGAGTGGAGTCAGGGGGAATGGCTACACCTTC.

V gene TRBV6-6 combines with J gene TRBJ2-7; 8 bases match TRBD2. Germline lookup yields CDR1 MNHNY and CDR2 SVGAGI (reference sequence). The V and J ends lost 5 bases and 2 bases, in that order; junction bases with no gene match: 8. The CDR3 is 15 residues long. This CDR3 is CASSDGLAKPYEQYF. In DNA, the CDR3 is TGTGCCAGCAGTGATGGACTAGCTAAGCCCTACGAGCAGTACTTC.

The rearrangement joins TRBV30 to TRBJ1-1, with 10 bases matching TRBD1. This CDR3 comprises 16 residues. CDR1 and CDR2 (germline): GTSNPN, SVGIG (reference sequence). Trimming at V came to 2 bases and at J to 0 bases, leaving 6 bases not matched to a gene. CDR3 amino acids: CAWSTWTGGLNTEAFF. The CDR3 DNA sequence: TGTGCCTGGAGTACTTGGACAGGGGGTTTGAACACTGAAGCTTTCTTT.

The chain combines TRBV19 with TRBJ2-1, with TRBD2 matching 14 bases. The CDR3 spans 19 residues. V was pared by 5 bases and J by 1 base, with 10 bases of the junction left unmatched. Germline assignment: CDR1 LNHDA and CDR2 SQIVND (reference sequence). CDR3 DNA sequence: TGTGCCAGTAGTCGCAAAGGACTAGCGGGAGGTATATCCTACAATGAGCAGTTCTTC. Protein product: CASSRKGLAGGISYNEQFF.

This chain links TRBV6-5 with TRBJ2-7; the D gene is possibly TRBD1 (5 bases). CDR3 length: 15 amino acids. V was clipped by 0 bases and J by 6 bases, with 15 bases between them. Germline-derived CDR1 and CDR2 are MNHEY and SVGAGI. The CDR3 sequence is CASSYSGQGSGEQYF. The CDR3 nucleotides read TGTGCCAGCAGTTACTCGGGGCAGGGATCAGGCGAGCAGTACTTC.

This chain joins TRBV6-5 and TRBJ2-3; 9 bases are a match to TRBD2. With 5 bases clipped from V and 3 bases from J, the junction kept 6 bases outside the gene matches. The CDR3 has 15 residues. Germline V gene data show CDR1 as MNHEY and CDR2 as SVGAGI. The CDR3 sequence is CASSQAGGRTDTQYF. CDR3 bases: TGTGCCAGCAGTCAGGCGGGGGGGAGGACAGATACGCAGTATTTT.

The chain employs TRBV6-1 and TRBJ1-5; maybe TRBD1 (5 bases). There are 13 residues in the CDR3. From germline, CDR1 is MNHNS and CDR2 SASEGT. V lost 8 bases and J lost 3, with 11 bases in between. The CDR3 nucleotides are TGTGCCAGCGAGGTGACAGCCAATCAGCCCCAGCATTTT. It encodes CASEVTANQPQHF.

This chain links TRBV5-1 with TRBJ2-5, with 14 bases identical to TRBD2. This CDR3 is built from 18 residues. The germline V gene has CDR1 SGHRS and CDR2 YFSETQ. V was pared by 3 bases and J by 3 bases, with 10 bases of the junction left unmatched. CDR3 residues: CASSSGLAGGVAKETQYF. In DNA, the CDR3 is TGCGCCAGCAGCTCCGGACTAGCGGGAGGAGTCGCGAAAGAGACCCAGTACTTC.